This T cell receptor (beta chain) was found in a study of blood T cell repertoires in COVID-19. Repertoires were generated with immunoSEQ multiplex PCR, while TCRdb's copy carries only in-frame clones and drops some. The repertoire includes roughly 100,000 clones, 70% to 90% of them detected once, and about 10% sits in the top ten. The origin of this receptor is a man between 40 and 49 years old with active or convalescent COVID-19. The sample was peripheral blood.

The CDR3 loop reads CASSDRGFNSPLHF. In nucleotides, the CDR3 is TGTGCCAGCAGCGACAGGGGGTTCAATTCACCCCTCCACTTT. The chain couples TRBV9 to TRBJ1-6; 8 nucleotides line up with TRBD1. After removal of 3 bases from V and 7 bases from J, the junction contained 3 bases not matched to a gene. The CDR3 length is 14 residues. Germline V gene sequence: CDR1 SGDLS, CDR2 YYNGEE.